The 16 T cell receptor beta chains presented below share a single source sample, sequenced in a study of T cell responses to AZD1222 COVID-19 vaccine. Only in-frame clones appear in the TCRdb table, and some are missing; sequencing was by immunoSEQ multiplex PCR. The table has approximately 140,000 clones, more than 70% seen once; the top ten hold approximately 3.1%. The sequences come from peripheral blood, collected on day 0 of AZD1222 vaccination. The receptors here all came from an adult in good health.

The chain links TRBV6-5 to TRBJ2-7; no firm D call. CDR3 length equals 11 residues. In germline, CDR1 is MNHEY, CDR2 SVGAGI. V gave up 4 bases and J gave up 2 bases, with 3 bases separating them. The CDR3: CASSSTYEQYF. DNA of the CDR3: TGTGCCAGCAGTTCGACCTACGAGCAGTACTTC.

This chain connects TRBV4-2 to TRBJ2-1, with 9 bases identical to TRBD2. The CDR3 runs to 17 residues. The junction had 7 bases not matched to a gene; V was cut back by 2 bases and J by 2 bases. Looked up from germline, CDR1 is LGHNA and CDR2 is YNFKEQ. Here the CDR3 reads CASSQRLGGGAYNEQFF. The DNA of the CDR3 is TGTGCCAGCAGCCAAAGATTGGGCGGGGGGGCCTACAATGAGCAGTTCTTC.

The J gene is TRBJ1-1, the V gene TRBV18; 7 bases line up with TRBD1. Germline V gene sequence: CDR1 KGHSH, CDR2 LQKENI. The CDR3 length is 14 residues. V shed 4 bases, J shed 3 bases, and the junction held 5 bases outside the gene matches. The CDR3 DNA is TGTGCCAGCTCACTCGACAGGGTGTACACTGAAGCTTTCTTT. Translation: CASSLDRVYTEAFF.

The rearrangement uses TRBV5-4 and TRBJ2-1; 14 nucleotides align to TRBD2. V trimming: 0 bases; J trimming: 7 bases; junction bases outside the gene matches: 0. The CDR3 length is 15 residues. Germline CDR1 SGHNT, CDR2 YYREEE (reference sequence). The CDR3 sequence is CASSLGLAGGNEQFF. As DNA, the CDR3 is TGTGCCAGCAGCTTGGGACTAGCGGGAGGGAATGAGCAGTTCTTC.

DNA for the CDR3: TGTGCCAGCATCGAGGACAGAACCACCTACGAGCAGTACTTC. Translating it yields CASIEDRTTYEQYF. The chain combines TRBV6-5 with TRBJ2-7, with D tentatively TRBD1 (6 bases). V was cut by 7 bases and J by 2 bases, with 15 bases left in between. Germline V gene sequence: CDR1 MNHEY, CDR2 SVGAGI. The CDR3 sequence is 14 residues long.

This clone was detected a few times. The chain combines TRBV28 with TRBJ1-1; D is undetermined. Germline V CDR1 and CDR2: MDHEN, SYDVKM. Deletions cut 6 bases from V and 1 base from J, with 15 bases between. This CDR3 has 15 residues. CDR3 sequence reads: CASRPASTANTEAFF. CDR3 DNA: TGTGCCAGCAGACCGGCTTCGACGGCGAACACTGAAGCTTTCTTT.

The rearrangement uses TRBV19 and TRBJ1-2; tentatively, D is TRBD1 (5 bases). With 6 bases removed from V and 6 bases from J, the gap between germline ends came to 17 bases. Germline values: CDR1 LNHDA, CDR2 SQIVND (reference sequence). The CDR3 extends over 14 amino acids. Here the CDR3 reads CASSPPGGGNGYTF. Written as DNA, the CDR3 is TGTGCCAGTAGCCCCCCCGGGGGGGGTAATGGCTACACCTTC.

In DNA form, the CDR3 reads TGTGCCAGCTCCCCCCGGGGGGGGGTGAACACTGAAGCTTTCTTT. It yields the protein CASSPRGGVNTEAFF. This chain links TRBV18 with TRBJ1-1, with D possibly being TRBD1 (5 bases). The germline V gene has CDR1 KGHSH and CDR2 LQKENI. V was cut by 6 bases and J by 0 bases, with 14 bases left in between. The length of the CDR3 is 15 residues.

V gene TRBV6-1 combines with J gene TRBJ1-3; the D gene is possibly TRBD1 (6 bases). This CDR3 has 15 amino acids. V lost 1 base, J lost 4 bases, and 11 bases lay in between. From germline, CDR1 is MNHNS and CDR2 SASEGT. CDR3 residues: CASSEGGAAGNTIYF. Written as DNA, the CDR3 is TGTGCCAGCAGTGAAGGGGGGGCTGCAGGAAACACCATATATTTT.

CDR3 residues: CASRRLVSGNTIYF. The CDR3 region has the DNA TGTGCCAGCAGGAGGCTTGTCTCTGGAAACACCATATATTTT. The gene calls are TRBV6-5 and TRBJ1-3; D is unresolved. V shed 6 bases and J shed 0 bases, with 9 bases lying between them. This CDR3 is 14 amino acids long. Germline CDR1 MNHEY, CDR2 SVGAGI.

The genes are TRBV7-9 and TRBJ2-1; D gene unclear. This CDR3 has 16 amino acids. Per the germline V gene, CDR1 is SEHNR and CDR2 is FQNEAQ (reference sequence). Trimming pared 4 bases from V and 5 bases from J, leaving 18 bases between. CDR3 DNA sequence: TGTGCCAGCAGCTCTTGGGGTGCCTCAGATAACAATGAGCAGTTCTTC. This translates into CASSSWGASDNNEQFF.

The chain carries TRBV4-1 and TRBJ1-1; a possible D gene is TRBD1 (5 bases). The germline gives CDR1 MGHRA, CDR2 YSYEKL. The germline V and J ends were trimmed by 2 bases and 6 bases, with 7 bases remaining between them. The CDR3 consists of 12 residues. CDR3 in DNA: TGCGCCAGCAGCCAAACAGGCTCTGAAGCTTTCTTT. Translating gives CASSQTGSEAFF.

This clone occurred a few times. V gene TRBV2 combines with J gene TRBJ1-2; D not certain. Trimming left V 4 bases short and J 8 bases short, with 17 bases between. In germline, CDR1 is SNHLY, CDR2 FYNNEI. The CDR3 spans 14 residues. CDR3 sequence reads: CASSGDGSRTGYTF. Here the CDR3 DNA reads TGTGCCAGCAGTGGAGACGGCAGCCGTACGGGCTACACCTTC.

This clone has just one count. This chain links TRBV11-2 with TRBJ2-3; a weak D match, TRBD2 (6 bases). CDR3 length: 14 amino acids. V was pared by 8 bases and J by 4 bases, with 16 bases between. Germline CDR1 and CDR2: SGHAT and FQNNGV. CDR3 protein: CASLGAGGPDTQYF. In DNA form, the CDR3 reads TGTGCCAGCCTCGGGGCCGGGGGACCAGATACGCAGTATTTT.

The chain combines TRBV5-6 with TRBJ2-5, with TRBD1 matching over 9 bases. The V gene end was trimmed by 3 bases and the J gene end by 3 bases; junction bases not matched to a gene: 9. Looked up from germline, CDR1 is SGHDT and CDR2 is YYEEEE. The CDR3 is made up of 16 amino acids. CDR3 bases: TGTGCCAGCAGCTCCCGGGGGACAGGGTACGAAGAGACCCAGTACTTC. It codes for CASSSRGTGYEETQYF.

The V and J genes are TRBV9 and TRBJ2-2; 11 bases are a match to TRBD1. The V gene's germline CDR1 is SGDLS and CDR2 YYNGEE. The CDR3 covers 16 residues. Trimming removed 4 bases from V and 6 bases from J; junction bases left unmatched: 8. CDR3 coding DNA: TGTGCCAGCAGCCCGATCGGGACAGGGGGACCCGGGGAGCTGTTTTTT. Translating gives CASSPIGTGGPGELFF.